Listed below are T cell receptor beta chains from one sample, sequenced in a study of persistence of HIV-infected CD4 T cells. Antigens for these TCRs are unknown. This table comes from immunoSEQ multiplex PCR, and its TCRdb copy is limited to in-frame clones, with some not included. The repertoire consists of fewer than 35,000 clones, with about four fifths occurring once and the leading ten covering roughly 6.5%. The specimen was CD4+ T cells sorted from PBMCs after roughly 18-hour stimulation, collected from a patient who received antiretroviral therapy. Receptors originate from an adult woman with HIV who was CMV-seropositive. CDR3s include the opening cysteine and the closing phenylalanine or tryptophan. A D gene is named only where the DNA matches it firmly. Only some rows state a clone size, as once, few, many or a class for expanded clones.

v_call	clone_size	j_call	d_call	cdr3_nt	cdr3_aa
TRBV5-5	NA	TRBJ1-5	NA	TGTGCCAGCAGCGGTACGTATAGCAATCAGCCCCAGCATTTT	CASSGTYSNQPQHF
TRBV5-6	NA	TRBJ2-1	NA	TGTGCCAGCAGCTTGTTACAGATCTTACAAAGTGAGCAGTTCTTC	CASSLLQILQSEQFF
TRBV7-2	NA	TRBJ2-2	TRBD2	TGTGCCAGCAGCGTGGGGACTAGCGGGGGGGCCAGGTCCACCGGGGAGCTGTTTTTT	CASSVGTSGGARSTGELFF
TRBV5-1	NA	TRBJ1-2	NA	TGCGCCAGCAGCTTGGCCTATGGGGAGGGGAACTATGGCTACACCTTC	CASSLAYGEGNYGYTF
TRBV11-3	NA	TRBJ1-2	TRBD1	TGTGCCAGCAGCTCCGGACAGGGAGAGGAGGGCTACACCTTC	CASSSGQGEEGYTF
TRBV11-3	NA	TRBJ1-1	NA	TGTGCCAGCAGCCTGGACAGCCTAATGAACACTGAAGCTTTCTTT	CASSLDSLMNTEAFF
TRBV3-1/TRBV3-2	NA	TRBJ2-5	TRBD1	TGTGCCAGCAGCCAGGGACAGCGCCAAGAGACCCAGTACTTC	CASSQGQRQETQYF
TRBV5-1	NA	TRBJ1-6	TRBD1	TGCGCCAGCAGCCTTGACAGGGAGAATTCACCCCTCCACTTT	CASSLDRENSPLHF
TRBV18	NA	TRBJ1-1	NA	TGTGCCAGCTCACCACAAGAGGGAAGCGTTGCTTTCTTT	CASSPQEGSVAFF
TRBV5-6	NA	TRBJ2-2	NA	TGTGCCAGCACCCCCACAGGGAGGGCGAACACCGGGGAGCTGTTTTTT	CASTPTGRANTGELFF
TRBV5-1	NA	TRBJ2-7	NA	TGCGCCAGCAGCTTGGCCAAGGGGGGAAACACCCCCTACGAGCAGTACTTC	CASSLAKGGNTPYEQYF
TRBV5-1	NA	TRBJ1-1	TRBD1	TGCGCCAGCAGCTTGGAGGGAAGAACAGGGGGGAGGATGACTGAAGCTTTCTTT	CASSLEGRTGGRMTEAFF
TRBV6-6	NA	TRBJ2-3	TRBD2	TGTGCCAGCAGTCATGGGACTAGCGGGAGGAAGACAGATACGCAGTATTTT	CASSHGTSGRKTDTQYF
TRBV6-2/TRBV6-3	few	TRBJ1-1	NA	TGTGCCAGCAGCTGGGGACCGCCGAACACTGAAGCTTTCTTT	CASSWGPPNTEAFF
TRBV21-1	few	TRBJ2-7	NA	TGTGCCAGCAGCCCAGTATGGGACAGGAACTACGAGCAGTACTTC	CASSPVWDRNYEQYF
TRBV7-2	NA	TRBJ1-2	NA	TGTGCCAGCAGCTTAATGGAAGTGGGAAACTATGGCTACACCTTC	CASSLMEVGNYGYTF
TRBV6-2/TRBV6-3	NA	TRBJ2-7	NA	TGTGCCAGCAGTTATAGTTCGCCCACCCAGGGCTACGAGCAGTACTTC	CASSYSSPTQGYEQYF
TRBV5-4	NA	TRBJ1-3	NA	TGTGCCAGCAGCCATGGAAAAAATTATAACTCTGGAAACACCATATATTTT	CASSHGKNYNSGNTIYF
TRBV19	NA	TRBJ1-1	NA	TGTGCCAGTAGTAGGAGGGAGGGGGGCACTGAAGCTTTCTTT	CASSRREGGTEAFF
TRBV5-4	NA	TRBJ2-7	NA	TGTGCCAGCAGCTTGGAGACGGGACACTCCTACGAGCAGTACTTC	CASSLETGHSYEQYF
TRBV28	NA	TRBJ1-5	TRBD1	TGTGCCAGCAGTTGGGACAGGGGTACTTATAGCAATCAGCCCCAGCATTTT	CASSWDRGTYSNQPQHF
TRBV9	NA	TRBJ2-3	TRBD2	TGTGCCAGCAGCGTATCTAGCGGGGCTAGCACAGATACGCAGTATTTT	CASSVSSGASTDTQYF
TRBV7-2	NA	TRBJ1-1	TRBD1	TGTGCCAGCAGCTTAGGGGACAGGGTTCGTTATAGTGAAGCTTTCTTT	CASSLGDRVRYSEAFF
TRBV5-1	NA	TRBJ1-1	NA	TGCGCCAGCAGCTTGGCGGGGGCCGGGAACACTGAAGCTTTCTTT	CASSLAGAGNTEAFF
TRBV30	NA	TRBJ1-1	NA	TGTGCCTGGAGCCACGTAGGACGAAACACTGAAGCTTTCTTT	CAWSHVGRNTEAFF
TRBV9	NA	TRBJ2-2	TRBD1	TGTGCCAGCGCCAGGACGGGGAGGACAGGGGGCGGGGAGCTGTTTTTT	CASARTGRTGGGELFF
TRBV4-3	NA	TRBJ2-2	NA	TGCGCCAGCAGCCAAGAACCGAGGAGAGACACCGGGGAGCTGTTTTTT	CASSQEPRRDTGELFF
TRBV9	NA	TRBJ2-2	NA	TGTGCCAGCAGCCGCGAAGAGAACACCGGGGAGCTGTTTTTT	CASSREENTGELFF
TRBV13	NA	TRBJ1-5	TRBD1	TGTGCCAGCAGCTCTGGACAGGGCACCTCCGATCAGCCCCAGCATTTT	CASSSGQGTSDQPQHF
TRBV18	NA	TRBJ2-5	NA	TGTGCCAGCTCGTACCAAGAGACCCAGTACTTC	CASSYQETQYF
TRBV19	NA	TRBJ1-2	NA	TGTGCCAGTAGCACGGGACAACTTAACTATGGCTACACCTTC	CASSTGQLNYGYTF
TRBV5-6	NA	TRBJ2-1	NA	TGTGCCAGCAGCTTGCAGGGTTCCTACAATGAGCAGTTCTTC	CASSLQGSYNEQFF
TRBV11-1	once	TRBJ1-2	NA	TGTGCCAGCAGCTTAGAAGGGTATGGCTACACCTTC	CASSLEGYGYTF
TRBV5-1	NA	TRBJ2-7	NA	TGCGCCAGCAGCTTGGGGGCGGACTACGAGCAGTACTTC	CASSLGADYEQYF
TRBV11-1	once	TRBJ1-1	TRBD1	TGTGCCAGCAGCCTACAGGGGGCCGCTGAAGCTTTCTTT	CASSLQGAAEAFF
TRBV13	NA	TRBJ1-1	TRBD1	TGTGCCAGCAGCTTAGCCTACATACAGGGGTACCTAAACACTGAAGCTTTCTTT	CASSLAYIQGYLNTEAFF
TRBV24-1	NA	TRBJ1-2	NA	TGTGCCACCAGTGCCCCCCGGTGGGGCTACACCTTC	CATSAPRWGYTF
TRBV9	NA	TRBJ2-5	TRBD1	TGTGCCAGCAGCCCCCGACAGGGGATCGGGACCCAGTACTTC	CASSPRQGIGTQYF
TRBV10-2	NA	TRBJ1-1	NA	TGCGCCAGCAGACTTAAAATGGGAACGGCAACTGAAGCTTTCTTT	CASRLKMGTATEAFF
TRBV2	NA	TRBJ2-2	NA	TGTGCCAGCAGTGTGTCAGGCGCGGTGTTCATAGGGGAGCTGTTTTTT	CASSVSGAVFIGELFF
TRBV5-5	NA	TRBJ2-1	NA	TGTGCCAGCAGCGGTACCCCAGTGGGACAGCAGTTCTTC	CASSGTPVGQQFF
TRBV25-1	NA	TRBJ1-1	TRBD1	TGTGCCAGCAGTAGGGCAGGGGGCGAGACTGAAGCTTTCTTT	CASSRAGGETEAFF
TRBV12-3/TRBV12-4	NA	TRBJ1-2	TRBD1	TGTGCCAGCAGTTTGAAAGGGGGCTCTGGCTACACCTTC	CASSLKGGSGYTF
TRBV19	NA	TRBJ1-2	TRBD1	TGTGCTTCCCAGCAACAGGGGTATTATGGCTACACCTTC	CASQQQGYYGYTF
TRBV29-1	NA	TRBJ1-2	NA	TGCAGCGTTGAGTCTGGCAGGTGGGGCTACACCTTC	CSVESGRWGYTF
TRBV9	NA	TRBJ2-2	NA	TGTGCCAGCAGCGTAGAAGGGAATCGTGCCGGGGAGCTGTTTTTT	CASSVEGNRAGELFF
TRBV6-6	NA	TRBJ1-2	NA	TGTGCCAGCAGTTACTCAACAGGGACCTATGGCTACACCTTC	CASSYSTGTYGYTF
TRBV3-1/TRBV3-2	NA	TRBJ1-1	NA	TGTGCCAGCAGCCAAGATTCACAGTCTGAAGCTTTCTTT	CASSQDSQSEAFF